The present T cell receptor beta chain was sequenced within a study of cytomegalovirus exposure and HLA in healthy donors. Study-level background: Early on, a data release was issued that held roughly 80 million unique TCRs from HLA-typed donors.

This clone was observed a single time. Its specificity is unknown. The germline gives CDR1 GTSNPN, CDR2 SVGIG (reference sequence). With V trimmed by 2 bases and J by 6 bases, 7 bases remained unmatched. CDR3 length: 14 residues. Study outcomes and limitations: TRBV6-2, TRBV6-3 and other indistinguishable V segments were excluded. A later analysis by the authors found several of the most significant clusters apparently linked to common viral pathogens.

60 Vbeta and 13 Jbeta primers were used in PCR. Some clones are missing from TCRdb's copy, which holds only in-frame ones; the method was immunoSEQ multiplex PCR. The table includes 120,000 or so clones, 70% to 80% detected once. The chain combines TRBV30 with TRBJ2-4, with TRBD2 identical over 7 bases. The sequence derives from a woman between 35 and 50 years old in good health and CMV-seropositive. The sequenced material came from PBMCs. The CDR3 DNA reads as TGTGCCTGGAGTCTTACGGGACTATTAAACATTCAGTACTTC. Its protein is CAWSLTGLLNIQYF.